This TCR beta chain comes out of a study of neurological immune-mediated disorders. The unsorted libraries originated from 2 million PBMCs that had been stored at -80 C. This clonotype came up many times. The method for making cDNA was 5'RACE, and it used 10-nucleotide random UMIs. TCRdb passed the 5' RACE reads through MiXCR, listing each CDR3 protein once. The sample has about 46,000 distinct CDR3 sequences; approximately 10% are singletons. The germline gives CDR1 SGHTA, CDR2 FQGNSA. The CDR3 totals 15 residues. Trimming took 3 bases from V and 5 from J; bases not matched to a gene: 4. The receptor's source is a man between 65 and 85 years old with HTLV-1-associated myelopathy (HAM/TSP). The rearrangement uses TRBV7-2 and TRBJ2-5; 12 bases fit TRBD2. Material for sequencing was PBMCs. The CDR3 region has the DNA TGTGCCAGCAGCTTGACTAGCGGGAGTATGGAGACCCAGTACTTC. Protein sequence: CASSLTSGSMETQYF. Full variable domain (outside the CDR3, taken from reference TRBV7-2 and TRBJ2-5): GAGVSQSPSNKVTEKGKDVELRCDPISGHTALYWYRQSLGQGLEFLIYFQGNSAPDKSGLPSDRFSAERTGGSVSTLTIQRTQQEDSAVYLCASSLTSGSMETQYFGPGTRLLVL.